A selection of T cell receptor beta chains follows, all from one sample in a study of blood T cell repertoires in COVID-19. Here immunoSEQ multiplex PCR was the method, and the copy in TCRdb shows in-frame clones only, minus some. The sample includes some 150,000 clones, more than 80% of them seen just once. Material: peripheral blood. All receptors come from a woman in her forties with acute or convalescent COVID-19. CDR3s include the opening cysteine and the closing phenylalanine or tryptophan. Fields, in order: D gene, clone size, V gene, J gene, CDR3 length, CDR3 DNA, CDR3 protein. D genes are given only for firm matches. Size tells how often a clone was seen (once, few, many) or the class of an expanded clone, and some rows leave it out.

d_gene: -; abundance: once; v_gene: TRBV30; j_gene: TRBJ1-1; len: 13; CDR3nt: TGTGCCTGGCAAACAGGGTCCAACACTGAAGCTTTCTTT; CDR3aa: CAWQTGSNTEAFF
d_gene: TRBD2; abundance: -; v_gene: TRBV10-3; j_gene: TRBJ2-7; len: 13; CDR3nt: TGTGCCACCCTACTAGCGGGAGCCTACGAGCAGTACTTC; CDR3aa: CATLLAGAYEQYF
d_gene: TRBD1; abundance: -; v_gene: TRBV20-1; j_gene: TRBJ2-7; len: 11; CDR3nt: TGCAGTGGACAGGGTATTTACGAGCAGTACTTC; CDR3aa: CSGQGIYEQYF
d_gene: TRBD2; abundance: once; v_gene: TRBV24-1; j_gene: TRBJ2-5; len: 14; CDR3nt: TGTGCCACCAGTGACCCGGGGGGAGAAGAGACCCAGTACTTC; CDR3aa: CATSDPGGEETQYF
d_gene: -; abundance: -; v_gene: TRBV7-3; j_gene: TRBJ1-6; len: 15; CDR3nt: TGTGCCAGCAGCTTAGGGGGGGCGCAGAATTCACCCCTCCACTTT; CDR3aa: CASSLGGAQNSPLHF
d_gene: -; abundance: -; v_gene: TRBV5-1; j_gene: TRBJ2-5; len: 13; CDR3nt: TGCGCCAGCAGCCTGTGGCAGGGAGAGACCCAGTACTTC; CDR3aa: CASSLWQGETQYF
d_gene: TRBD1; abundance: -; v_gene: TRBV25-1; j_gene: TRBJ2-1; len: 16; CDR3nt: TGTGCCAGCAGTGCCTTCAAGGGACAGGGGAAAAATGAGCAGTTCTTC; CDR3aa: CASSAFKGQGKNEQFF
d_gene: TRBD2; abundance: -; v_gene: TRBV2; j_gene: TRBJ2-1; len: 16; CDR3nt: TGTGCCAGAGGGACTAGGGCTGGGAGCGGGAACAATGAGCAGTTCTTC; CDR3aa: CARGTRAGSGNNEQFF
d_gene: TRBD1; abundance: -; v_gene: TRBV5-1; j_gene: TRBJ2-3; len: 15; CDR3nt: TGCGCCAGCAGCTCCCGGGACAGCCTCACAGATACGCAGTATTTT; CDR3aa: CASSSRDSLTDTQYF
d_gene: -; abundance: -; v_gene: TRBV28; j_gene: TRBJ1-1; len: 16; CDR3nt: TGTGCCAGCACACCCCCTCCGGGTACAGGGCACACTGAAGCTTTCTTT; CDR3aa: CASTPPPGTGHTEAFF
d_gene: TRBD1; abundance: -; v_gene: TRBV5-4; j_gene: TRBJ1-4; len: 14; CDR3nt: TGTGCCAGCAGCCTCCGGGACAGGGACGAAAAACTGTTTTTT; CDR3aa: CASSLRDRDEKLFF
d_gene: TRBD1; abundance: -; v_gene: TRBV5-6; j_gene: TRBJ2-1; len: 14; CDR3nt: TGTGCCAGCAGCTCGGTGGACAGGGTTGATGAGCAGTTCTTC; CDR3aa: CASSSVDRVDEQFF
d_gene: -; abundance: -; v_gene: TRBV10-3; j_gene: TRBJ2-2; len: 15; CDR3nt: TGTGCCATCAGTGAGTCGACTAGTGGCACCGGGGAGCTGTTTTTT; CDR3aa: CAISESTSGTGELFF
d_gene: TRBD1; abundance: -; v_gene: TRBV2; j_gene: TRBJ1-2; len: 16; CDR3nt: TGTGCCAGCAGTGGGGACAGGGCTCGGAGTTACTATGGCTACACCTTC; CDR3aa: CASSGDRARSYYGYTF
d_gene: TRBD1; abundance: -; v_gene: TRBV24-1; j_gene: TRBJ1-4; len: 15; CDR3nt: TGTGCCACCAGTGCAACAGGGGACCCTAATGAAAAACTGTTTTTT; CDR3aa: CATSATGDPNEKLFF
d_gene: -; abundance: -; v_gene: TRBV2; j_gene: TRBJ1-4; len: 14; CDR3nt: TGTGCCAGCAGTGAATTTAATTTTAATGAAAAACTGTTTTTT; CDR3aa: CASSEFNFNEKLFF
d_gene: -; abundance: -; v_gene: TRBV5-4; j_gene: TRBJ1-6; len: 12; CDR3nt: TGTGCCAGCAGCGGGGAGGGTTCACCCCTCCACTTT; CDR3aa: CASSGEGSPLHF
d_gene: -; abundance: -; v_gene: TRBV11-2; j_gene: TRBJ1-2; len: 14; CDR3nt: TGTGCCAGCAGCACGACGGCAGGGTCCTATGGCTACACCTTC; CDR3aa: CASSTTAGSYGYTF
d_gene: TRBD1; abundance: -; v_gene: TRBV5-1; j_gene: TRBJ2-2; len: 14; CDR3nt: TGCGCCAGCAGGGGACAGGGCGGCACCGGGGAGCTGTTTTTT; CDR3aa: CASRGQGGTGELFF
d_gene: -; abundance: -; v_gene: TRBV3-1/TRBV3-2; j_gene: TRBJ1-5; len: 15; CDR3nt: TGTGCCAGCAGCCAAGATATGGGCTCTTATCAGCCCCAGCATTTT; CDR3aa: CASSQDMGSYQPQHF
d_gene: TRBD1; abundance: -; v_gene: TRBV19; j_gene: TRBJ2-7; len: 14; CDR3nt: TGTGCCAGCGAAACTACAGGGGGCAGGGACGAGCAGTACTTC; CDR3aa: CASETTGGRDEQYF
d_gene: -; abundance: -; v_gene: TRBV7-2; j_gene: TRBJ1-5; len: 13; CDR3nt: TGTGCCAGCAGCCGACAAAGCAATCAGCCCCAGCATTTT; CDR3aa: CASSRQSNQPQHF
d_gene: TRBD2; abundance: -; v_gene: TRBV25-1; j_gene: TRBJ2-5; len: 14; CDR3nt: TGTGCCAGCACCACGCGGGGGGCATATGAGACCCAGTACTTC; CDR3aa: CASTTRGAYETQYF